This TCR beta chain emerged from a study of cytomegalovirus exposure and HLA in healthy donors. The study's findings and limits: A later analysis found most CMV-associated TCR beta chains apparently HLA-restricted. Reportedly, TCR beta sequences accurately predicted HLA-A and HLA-B alleles in most subjects. The classifier was said to identify cytomegalovirus status with high specificity and sensitivity. In a later analysis, specific HLA alleles were associated with 15,000 to 20,000 TCR beta sequences at a 0.05 false discovery rate.

PCR amplification relied on 60 Vbeta primers (plus 13 Jbeta primers). The assay was immunoSEQ multiplex PCR, and TCRdb's table has in-frame clones only and misses some. The sample yields about 240,000 clones, about 81% seen once. Concerning this clone: Its antigen remains unknown.

The V and J ends lost 4 bases and 3 bases, in that order; junction bases with no gene match: 5. This CDR3 is built from 14 residues. Germline CDR1 SGHRS, CDR2 YFSETQ. Source material: PBMCs. The clonotype comes from a woman aged 55-69 years in good health and CMV-seropositive. The rearrangement links TRBV5-1 to TRBJ2-7; 9 bases map to TRBD1. The CDR3 here is CASSRGQGNYEQYF. In DNA, the CDR3 is TGCGCCAGCAGCCGGGGACAGGGAAACTACGAGCAGTACTTC.